This T cell receptor beta chain was sequenced during a study of T cells in women clearing cervical HPV infection. At the level of the study: Cases: HPV16-related CIN3 or worse on histology, a couple of invasive cancers.

The data were produced by immunoSEQ multiplex PCR, yet TCRdb's version contains in-frame clones alone and is incomplete. The sample holds some 15,000 clones. Germline-derived CDR1 and CDR2 are SGHRS and YFSETQ. The V end was cut by 0 bases, the J end by 4 bases, with 10 bases between. The CDR3 totals 14 residues. Comment on this clone: The read halts 3 residues ahead of the CDR3 end, with the missing end drawn from the germline J gene.

The V gene is TRBV5-1, the J gene TRBJ1-1; perhaps TRBD1 as D (5 bases). Material: blood buffy coat. This clonotype originated in a woman aged 18 to 75 with a cervical HPV16 infection that either progressed to CIN3+ or cleared (not recorded which). CDR3 amino acids: CASSLGRAGTEAFF. The sequenced part of the CDR3 DNA is TGCGCCAGCAGCTTGGGCAGGGCCGGCACTGAA.